Listed below are T cell receptor beta chains from one sample, sequenced in a study of cytomegalovirus exposure and HLA in healthy donors. Assay: immunoSEQ multiplex PCR; the TCRdb copy retains only in-frame clones and omits some. The profile covers roughly 230,000 clones, with roughly 85% appearing a single time and around 0.22% taken by the ten largest. The sequencing sample was made of PBMCs. These receptors were taken from a girl under 10 years old in good health and CMV-seronegative. CDR3s include the opening cysteine and the closing phenylalanine or tryptophan.

j_gene | v_gene | CDR3aa
TRBJ2-3 | TRBV5-4 | CASERDRAIDTQYF
TRBJ1-1 | TRBV7-9 | CASKDTGIGTEAFF
TRBJ1-1 | TRBV5-4 | CASSLVSREAEAFF
TRBJ2-5 | TRBV27 | CASSGRGGAARETQYF
TRBJ1-2 | TRBV5-4 | CASSLAGQGTYGYTF
TRBJ1-1 | TRBV7-6 | CASSHFNTEAFF
- | TRBV5-1 | CASSLRGGRPVYEQYF
TRBJ2-3 | TRBV2 | CASSEYRAPDTQYF
TRBJ2-1 | TRBV5-1 | CASSPSGGNEQFF
TRBJ1-2 | TRBV5-8 | CASSLVGQGRYGYTF
TRBJ2-7 | TRBV6-4 | CASRANRDREYEQYF
TRBJ1-5 | TRBV7-9 | CSSSASGQVSNQPQHF
TRBJ1-4 | TRBV9 | CASSVEGDRGRTNEKLFF
TRBJ2-3 | TRBV30 | CAWSVGEASTDTQYF
TRBJ1-2 | TRBV6-1 | CASSEAREGWGYGYTF
TRBJ2-3 | TRBV2 | CASSANPGTPTDTQYF
TRBJ2-3 | TRBV11-2 | CASSSNSGTTSTDTQYF
TRBJ2-2 | TRBV25-1 | CASSPDRGAGELFF
TRBJ2-5 | TRBV5-1 | CASSAGQGGIETQYF
TRBJ2-7 | TRBV6-1 | CASSSRVYDEQYF
TRBJ2-7 | TRBV27 | CASSYATGAYEQYF
TRBJ2-1 | TRBV15 | CATSRGPPLAGGRNEQFF
TRBJ2-3 | TRBV4-1 | CASSPGVVLAGGSDTQYF
TRBJ1-1 | TRBV7-6 | CASHRGRNTEAFF
TRBJ2-1 | TRBV6-5 | CASSYSGTGASNEQFF
- | TRBV6-1 | CASSSLAGVYEQYF
TRBJ2-7 | TRBV5-1 | CASSLTRGRDSYEQYF
TRBJ2-1 | TRBV11-2 | CASSLWTSIFDEQFF
TRBJ2-1 | TRBV25-1 | CASRQGGASSEQFF
TRBJ1-6 | TRBV5-1 | CASSADRGDNSPLHF
TRBJ1-6 | TRBV28 | CATQGAGSPLHF
TRBJ2-5 | TRBV5-1 | CASKTIAGFQETQYF
TRBJ1-3 | TRBV5-1 | CASSLYSSASLSGNTIYF
TRBJ2-5 | TRBV7-9 | CASSLAGGQETQYF
TRBJ2-7 | TRBV5-1 | CASSLNPQSYEQYF
TRBJ2-7 | TRBV11-2 | CASSLGVRDMEQYF
TRBJ1-1 | TRBV10-3 | CAISSQGEGAEAFF
TRBJ2-3 | TRBV4-1 | CASSQEVAAVPGGTDTQYF
TRBJ1-2 | TRBV5-1 | CASSLGTGRPYGYTF
TRBJ2-6 | TRBV29-1 | CSVDGGDAGANVLTF
TRBJ1-2 | TRBV30 | CAWSPLGQGYPSGGYTF
TRBJ2-7 | TRBV11-2 | CASSLTVFGDRGYEQYF
TRBJ2-7 | TRBV5-1 | CASSLGLYEQYF
TRBJ2-3 | TRBV5-5 | CASTLGGGPTDTQYF
TRBJ1-2 | TRBV5-1 | CASSLATGQGRYGYTF
TRBJ1-2 | TRBV7-9 | CASSLVPRGGYTF
TRBJ2-3 | TRBV15 | CATSRDFSDTQYF
TRBJ2-1 | TRBV6-1 | CASSEIGGRIYNEQFF
TRBJ2-7 | TRBV7-6 | CASSPYLTGISYEQYF
TRBJ2-7 | TRBV2 | CASTNSPGGSYEQYF